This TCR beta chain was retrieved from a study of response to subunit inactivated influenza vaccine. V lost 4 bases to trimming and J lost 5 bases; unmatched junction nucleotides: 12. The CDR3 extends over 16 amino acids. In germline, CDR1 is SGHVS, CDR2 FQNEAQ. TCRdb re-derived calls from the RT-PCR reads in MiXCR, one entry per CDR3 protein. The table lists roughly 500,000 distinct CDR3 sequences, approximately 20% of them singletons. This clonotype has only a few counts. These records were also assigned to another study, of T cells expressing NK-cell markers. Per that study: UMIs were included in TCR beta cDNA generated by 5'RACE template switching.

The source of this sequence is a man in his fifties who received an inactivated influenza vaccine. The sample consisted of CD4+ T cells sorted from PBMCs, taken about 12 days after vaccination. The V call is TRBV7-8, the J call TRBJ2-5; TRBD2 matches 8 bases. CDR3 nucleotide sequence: TGTGCCAGCAGCTCAGCCATAGCGGGACCACCGGAGACCCAGTACTTC. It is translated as CASSSAIAGPPETQYF.